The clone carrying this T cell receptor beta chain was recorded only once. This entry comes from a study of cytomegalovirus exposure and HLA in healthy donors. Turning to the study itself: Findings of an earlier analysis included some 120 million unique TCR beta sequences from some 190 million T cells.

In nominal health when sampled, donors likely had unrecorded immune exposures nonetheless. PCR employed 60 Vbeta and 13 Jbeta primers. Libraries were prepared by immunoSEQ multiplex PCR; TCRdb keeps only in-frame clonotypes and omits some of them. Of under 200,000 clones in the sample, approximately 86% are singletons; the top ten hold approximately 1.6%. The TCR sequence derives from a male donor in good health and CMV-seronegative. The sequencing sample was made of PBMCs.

This CDR3 is CASSLKSQGITGELFF. The CDR3 nucleotides are TGTGCCAGCAGCTTAAAGAGTCAGGGAATTACCGGGGAGCTGTTTTTT. The J gene is TRBJ2-2, the V gene TRBV11-3; D is perhaps TRBD1 (5 bases). Trimming removed 2 bases from V and 5 bases from J, with 15 bases in between. Germline loops: CDR1 SGHNT, CDR2 YENEEA. There are 16 residues in the CDR3. The variable domain in full, with the rest retrieved from reference TRBV11-3 and TRBJ2-2, is EAGVVQSPRYKIIEKKQPVAFWCNPISGHNTLYWYLQNLGQGPELLIRYENEEAVDDSQLPKDRFSAERLKGVDSTLKIQPAELGDSAVYLCASSLKSQGITGELFFGEGSRLTVL.